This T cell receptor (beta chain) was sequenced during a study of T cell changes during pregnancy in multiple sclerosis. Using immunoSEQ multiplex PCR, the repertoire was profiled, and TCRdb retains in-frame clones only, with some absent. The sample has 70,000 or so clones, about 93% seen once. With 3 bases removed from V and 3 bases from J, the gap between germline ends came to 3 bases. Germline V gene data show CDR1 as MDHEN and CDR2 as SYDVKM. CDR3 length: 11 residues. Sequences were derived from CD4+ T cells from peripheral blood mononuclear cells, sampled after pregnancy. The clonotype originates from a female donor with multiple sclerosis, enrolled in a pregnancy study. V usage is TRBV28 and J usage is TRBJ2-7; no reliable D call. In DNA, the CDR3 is TGTGCCAGCAGTTTCTACTACGAGCAGTACTTC. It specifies CASSFYYEQYF.